This T cell receptor beta chain was identified during a study of blood T cell repertoires in COVID-19 (TCRdb year 2020). About the full investigation: Samples covering the acute and convalescent phases of COVID-19 were provided by collaborators in the United States, Italy and Spain. The prospective study material was composed of cDNA or gDNA derived from T cells, B-cell-depleted T cells, or PBMCs. Subjects who had been exposed to COVID-19, were actively infected with it, or had recovered from it provided the deeply sampled blood TCRbeta repertoires that made up the dataset. The repertoires were released in a freely available public database intended as a resource for research on the immune response to SARS-CoV-2. The samples were drawn from the first 160 participants of the ongoing ImmuneRACE study and from over 950 subjects provided by 6 global collaborators. Nearly every sample came with metadata listing a de-identified subject ID, COVID-19 status, age in years and sex. Where available, HLA class I and class II types were taken from metadata supplied by the sample provider and were not determined by assay-based typing. Results and caveats for the whole study, not just this receptor: How much clinical and demographic metadata was included differed by source and by participant, and the metadata was provided uncurated.

Collaborating institutions collected whole blood in K2EDTA tubes following their own protocols. Collaborator samples were shipped for TCRbeta analysis as frozen whole blood, isolated PBMCs, or DNA extracted from either sample type. TCRbeta CDR3 regions were amplified from genomic DNA by means of the immunoSEQ Assay, a bias-controlled multiplex PCR. The authors' analysis ran thus. The number of nucleated cells in each sample was estimated from the amplification of reference gene primers within the assay. Sequence reads were collapsed and filtered to measure the absolute abundance of every unique TCRbeta CDR3 rearrangement. For each sample, productive Simpson clonality was calculated as the square root of Simpson's diversity index across productive rearrangements. Entries here come from immuneACCESS through TCRdb and include only in-frame sequences with V and J called. Some clones fail to appear in such tables; in the studies checked, an unresolved V gene covers under half of the shortfall, and the cause of the remainder is unknown. The D gene and trimming were derived from the DNA, and the V and J assignments and clone size from that table. The sample data list a few hundred thousand clones, and 75% to 90% of these were observed just once. The ten largest account for 1.5% to 2% of the sample.

Comments on this clone: The clone's antigen remains unknown. No much larger clonotype is one base removed from it; base qualities were not supplied.

The receptor's source is a man aged 25 to 40 with active or convalescent COVID-19. The sequencing input was peripheral blood.

The nucleotides read TGTGCCAGCGAGTGGCAGAGGGCCGGTCAGCCCCAGCATTTT. It codes for CASEWQRAGQPQHF. The chain links TRBV6-4 with TRBJ1-5, with the D gene uncertain. V and J lose 8 bases and 6 bases, and a span of 17 bases separates them. Via the germline V gene, CDR1 is MRHNA and CDR2 SNTAGT. The CDR3 starts with the cysteine, ends with the phenylalanine, and has 14 residues. Of the read, only the CDR3 DNA is kept; its 42 bases are in frame from base 1.